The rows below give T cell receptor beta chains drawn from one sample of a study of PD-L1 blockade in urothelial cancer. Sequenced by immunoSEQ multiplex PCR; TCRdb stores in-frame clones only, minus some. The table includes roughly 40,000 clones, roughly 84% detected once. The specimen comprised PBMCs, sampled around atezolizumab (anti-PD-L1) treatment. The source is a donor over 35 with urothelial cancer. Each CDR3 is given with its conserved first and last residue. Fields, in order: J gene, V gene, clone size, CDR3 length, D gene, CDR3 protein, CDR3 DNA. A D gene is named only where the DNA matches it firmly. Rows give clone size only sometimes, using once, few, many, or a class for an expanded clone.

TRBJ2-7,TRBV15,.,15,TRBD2,CATSEKREAHYEQYF,TGTGCCACCAGCGAAAAGCGGGAGGCCCACTACGAGCAGTACTTC
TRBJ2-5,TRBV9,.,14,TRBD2,CASSVGGGFVTQYF,TGTGCCAGCAGCGTAGGGGGGGGTTTTGTGACCCAGTACTTC
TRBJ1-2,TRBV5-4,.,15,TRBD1,CASSPGTGGLYGYTF,TGTGCCAGCAGCCCGGGGACAGGGGGACTGTATGGCTACACCTTC
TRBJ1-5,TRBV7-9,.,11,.,CASGRAQPQHF,TGTGCCAGCGGGCGGGCTCAGCCCCAGCATTTT
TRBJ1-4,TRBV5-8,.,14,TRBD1,CASRVPGGYEKLFF,TGTGCCAGCAGAGTACCAGGGGGGTATGAAAAACTGTTTTTT
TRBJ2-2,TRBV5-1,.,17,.,CASSPPTSGTGAGELFF,TGCGCCAGCAGCCCGCCGACTAGCGGGACAGGGGCCGGGGAGCTGTTTTTT
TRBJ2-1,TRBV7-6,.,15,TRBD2,CASSLARVAGVEQFF,TGTGCCAGCAGCTTAGCGCGGGTAGCGGGAGTTGAGCAGTTCTTC
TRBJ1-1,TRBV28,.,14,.,CASSSRTEPTEAFF,TGTGCCAGCAGCTCCCGGACAGAACCCACTGAAGCTTTCTTT
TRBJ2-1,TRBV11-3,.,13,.,CASSPRAGNEQFF,TGTGCCAGCAGCCCCCGAGCCGGCAATGAGCAGTTCTTC
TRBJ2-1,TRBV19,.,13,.,CASSIGQGNEQFF,TGTGCCAGTAGTATCGGCCAGGGCAATGAGCAGTTCTTC
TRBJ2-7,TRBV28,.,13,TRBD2,CASSGTGGYEQYF,TGTGCCAGCAGTGGGACGGGGGGGTACGAGCAGTACTTC
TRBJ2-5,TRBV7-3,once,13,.,CASSSGGWETQYF,TGTGCCAGCAGCTCAGGGGGGTGGGAGACCCAGTACTTC
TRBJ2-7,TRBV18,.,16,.,CASSPLRGGAAYEQYF,TGTGCCAGCTCACCCCTTAGAGGAGGGGCTGCGTACGAGCAGTACTTC
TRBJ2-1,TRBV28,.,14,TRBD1,CASSRDRGRSEQFF,TGTGCCAGCAGCCGGGACAGGGGAAGGAGTGAGCAGTTCTTC
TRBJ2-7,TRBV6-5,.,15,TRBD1,CASRPGTGRNYEQYF,TGTGCCAGCAGACCCGGGACAGGGCGGAACTACGAGCAGTACTTC
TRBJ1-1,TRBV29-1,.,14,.,CSVALTRGAGEAFF,TGCAGCGTTGCCCTAACTCGGGGGGCGGGTGAAGCTTTCTTT
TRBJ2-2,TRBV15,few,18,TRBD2,CATSRDQDSGKSTGELFF,TGTGCCACCAGCAGAGATCAGGATAGCGGGAAGTCCACCGGGGAGCTGTTTTTT